The 25 T cell receptor beta chains presented below share a single source sample, sequenced in a study of CD8 T cells in Susac syndrome. 0.5 to 1 ug RNA was reverse transcribed with random hexamers. TCRdb fed the immunoSEQ multiplex PCR reads into MiXCR, producing one record per CDR3 protein. The profile covers around 270,000 distinct CDR3 sequences, with 65% to 90% appearing a single time and 0.2% to 0.25% taken by the ten largest. The sequencing input was CD8+ T cells from PBMCs. These receptors were collected from a human donor with multiple sclerosis.

This clonotype was detected once. As DNA, the CDR3 is TGTGCCAGCAGCCCACAGCATTACGAGCAGTACTTC. Protein sequence: CASSPQHYEQYF. This chain joins TRBV28 and TRBJ2-7; D remains unclear. Germline-derived CDR1 and CDR2 are MDHEN and SYDVKM. CDR3 length: 12 residues. V was shortened by 6 bases and J by 4 bases, with 10 bases between the two germline ends.

This chain links TRBV28 with TRBJ1-4; maybe TRBD1 (5 bases). Germline CDR1 reads MDHEN; CDR2 reads SYDVKM. The germline V and J ends were trimmed by 2 bases and 3 bases, with 10 bases remaining between them. The CDR3 extends over 15 amino acids. The CDR3 bases are TGTGCCAGCAGTTTACCCAGGGAGGCTAATGAAAAACTGTTTTTT. Translated: CASSLPREANEKLFF.

The chain combines TRBV10-3 with TRBJ2-1; the D gene is possibly TRBD2 (7 bases). Germline V gene data show CDR1 as ENHRY and CDR2 as SYGVKD. The CDR3 length is 18 residues. Between the trimmed V and J ends, which lost 8 bases and 0 bases, there was a span of 23 bases. This CDR3 is CAIGGENDRTLSYNEQFF. The CDR3 region has the DNA TGTGCCATCGGGGGGGAGAATGACAGGACCCTCTCCTACAATGAGCAGTTCTTC.

This chain connects TRBV9 to TRBJ2-2, with D unresolved. Germline V gene data show CDR1 as SGDLS and CDR2 as YYNGEE. V was trimmed by 0 bases and J by 7 bases, leaving 4 bases between them. CDR3 length: 12 amino acids. As DNA, the CDR3 is TGTGCCAGCAGCGTAGCGGACGGGGAGCTGTTTTTT. Protein product: CASSVADGELFF.

This chain links TRBV2 with TRBJ2-7; D may be TRBD2 (6 bases). V was clipped by 3 bases and J by 3 bases, with 18 bases between them. Germline loops: CDR1 SNHLY, CDR2 FYNNEI. The CDR3 is made up of 16 amino acids. This CDR3 is CASSEGPTGAFYEQYF. CDR3 sequence (DNA): TGTGCCAGCAGTGAGGGTCCCACGGGAGCGTTCTACGAGCAGTACTTC.

The V call is TRBV6-5, the J call TRBJ2-1, with D unclear. The CDR3 runs 17 residues. V was pared by 4 bases and J by 3 bases, with 19 bases between. Germline V gene data show CDR1 as MNHEY and CDR2 as SVGAGI. The CDR3 bases are TGTGCCAGCAGTTGGTACCAGCTCACCCTCCTCTACAATGAGCAGTTCTTC. Its translation is CASSWYQLTLLYNEQFF.

The genes are TRBV27 and TRBJ1-2; 9 bases fit TRBD1. Trimming took 7 bases from V and 4 from J; bases not matched to a gene: 7. The CDR3 is made up of 14 amino acids. Germline CDR1 and CDR2: MNHEY and SMNVEV (reference sequence). The CDR3 region is CASKMGQGGYGYTF. The DNA for the CDR3 is TGTGCCAGCAAGATGGGACAGGGAGGCTATGGCTACACCTTC.

The V call is TRBV7-9, the J call TRBJ1-1; D is uncertain. CDR1 and CDR2 from the germline V gene are SEHNR and FQNEAQ (reference sequence). The CDR3 runs to 13 residues. V lost 5 bases and J lost 11, with 18 bases in between. The CDR3 loop is CASSPNFGVEAFF. The CDR3 bases are TGTGCCAGCAGCCCCAACTTCGGCGTGGAGGCTTTCTTT.

The chain carries TRBV6-5 and TRBJ1-1; unclear D gene. Trimming removed 0 bases at V and 1 base at J, with 12 bases between. The CDR3 consists of 16 residues. Looked up from germline, CDR1 is MNHEY and CDR2 is SVGAGI. The CDR3 sequence is CASSYSINEGNTEAFF. CDR3 bases: TGTGCCAGCAGTTACTCGATCAACGAGGGGAACACTGAAGCTTTCTTT.

This chain connects TRBV30 to TRBJ2-7; TRBD1 aligns across 7 bases. The CDR3 is 15 amino acids. The germline CDR1 and CDR2 sequences are GTSNPN and SVGIG (reference sequence). V was clipped by 7 bases and J by 5 bases; unmatched bases: 17. The CDR3 loop is CALGRAYTGVDEQYF. The CDR3, as DNA: TGTGCCTTGGGGCGGGCGTACACAGGGGTCGACGAGCAGTACTTC.

The gene calls are TRBV6-5 and TRBJ2-7; D perhaps matches TRBD2 (6 bases). This CDR3 region has 15 residues. Germline V gene lookup returns CDR1 MNHEY and CDR2 SVGAGI. Trimming took off 4 bases at V and 5 bases at J, with 18 bases between the two ends. CDR3 bases: TGTGCCAGCAGTTTCACGACGGGAGTCATAGACGAGCAGTACTTC. Protein product: CASSFTTGVIDEQYF.

This rearrangement joins TRBV2 to TRBJ1-1; no clear D. Trimming shortened V by 3 bases and J by 3 bases, and 8 bases separated the two germline ends. The CDR3 runs to 13 residues. Germline V CDR1 and CDR2: SNHLY, FYNNEI. CDR3 in DNA: TGTGCCAGCAGTGACAGGCTGGACACTGAAGCTTTCTTT. Its protein product is CASSDRLDTEAFF. Based on the CDR3 plus reference TRBV2 and TRBJ1-1, the full variable domain is EPEVTQTPSHQVTQMGQEVILRCVPISNHLYFYWYRQILGQKVEFLVSFYNNEISEKSEIFDDQFSVERPDGSNFTLKIRSTKLEDSAMYFCASSDRLDTEAFFGQGTRLTVV.

The CDR3 DNA reads TGCGCCAGCAGTCCGGGGACAGGGCAGACAGATACGCAGTATTTT. This codes for CASSPGTGQTDTQYF. The chain recombines TRBV4-3 with TRBJ2-3; 9 bases are a match to TRBD1. CDR1 LGHNA and CDR2 YSLEER come from the germline V gene. The CDR3 has 15 residues. After removal of 6 bases from V and 3 bases from J, the junction contained 7 bases not matched to a gene.

On this clonotype: A much larger clonotype is one base distant, so this may be a read error. V and J are TRBV5-4 and TRBJ1-1; weak D call: TRBD1 (6 bases). The germline V gene encodes CDR1 SGHNT and CDR2 YYREEE (reference sequence). Trimming took 0 bases from V and 1 from J, leaving 7 bases between them. This CDR3 comprises 14 residues. CDR3 in amino acids: CASSLVQGNTEAFF. The CDR3, as DNA: TGTGCCAGCAGCTTGGTACAGGGGAACACTGAAGCTTTCTTT.

In the case of this clonotype: A read error may account for a junction end that differs from germline. V gene TRBV28 combines with J gene TRBJ1-1; 7 bases map to TRBD1. Germline values: CDR1 MDHEN, CDR2 SYDVKM. The CDR3 has 16 amino acids. Here the CDR3 reads CASSLLPGQLNTEAFF. The CDR3 DNA follows: TGTGCCAGCAGCTTATTGCCGGGACAGCTGAACACTGAAGCTTTCTTT.

The V call is TRBV11-2, the J call TRBJ2-7; D uncertain. This CDR3 has 14 amino acids. Between the trimmed V and J ends, which lost 5 bases and 2 bases, there was a span of 13 bases. The germline V gene encodes CDR1 SGHAT and CDR2 FQNNGV. The chain's CDR3 is CASSPGYGAYEQYF. CDR3 DNA: TGTGCCAGCAGCCCCGGGTACGGAGCCTACGAGCAGTACTTC.

V gene TRBV30 combines with J gene TRBJ2-5; D may be TRBD1 (6 bases). CDR3 length equals 12 residues. The V gene lost 6 bases and the J gene lost 5 bases, with 13 bases spanning the gap. Germline lookup yields CDR1 GTSNPN and CDR2 SVGIG (reference sequence). For the CDR3, the DNA is TGTGCCTGTTACTTTAGGGGGGAGACCCAGTACTTC. Residues: CACYFRGETQYF. The whole variable domain, filled in from reference TRBV30 and TRBJ2-5, reads SQTIHQWPATLVQPVGSPLSLECTVEGTSNPNLYWYRQAAGRGLQLLFYSVGIGQISSEVPQNLSASRPQDRQFILSSKKLLLSDSGFYLCACYFRGETQYFGPGTRLLVL.

This chain connects TRBV10-3 to TRBJ1-1; D is ambiguous. CDR3 length equals 11 residues. The V gene lost 4 bases and the J gene lost 3 bases, with 3 bases spanning the gap. CDR1 is ENHRY and CDR2 is SYGVKD in the germline V gene. In DNA form, the CDR3 reads TGTGCCATCAGTGGGGACACTGAAGCTTTCTTT. The encoded protein is CAISGDTEAFF.

The chain links TRBV24-1 to TRBJ2-2, with TRBD2 as a possible D gene (6 bases). Germline CDR1 and CDR2: KGHDR and SFDVKD. The CDR3 extends over 14 amino acids. Trimming removed 9 bases from V and 3 bases from J, with 13 bases in between. CDR3 region: CATSDTGDTGELFF. CDR3 nucleotide sequence: TGTGCCACCTCCGACACGGGGGACACCGGGGAGCTGTTTTTT.

The rearrangement links TRBV29-1 to TRBJ2-1; 13 nucleotides line up with TRBD2. The CDR3 has 14 residues. Trimming cost V 4 bases and J 7 bases; bases outside gene matches: 4. The germline CDR1 and CDR2 sequences are SQVTM and ANQGSEA. As DNA, the CDR3 is TGCAGCGTTGTGGGACTAGCGGGATTGAATGAGCAGTTCTTC. Translation gives CSVVGLAGLNEQFF.

The chain joins TRBV5-4 to TRBJ2-3; 11 bases align to TRBD2. This CDR3 spans 16 amino acids. Per germline, CDR1 SGHNT and CDR2 YYREEE (reference sequence). The J segment lost 6 bases and the V segment lost 2 bases, leaving 8 bases of the junction unmatched. DNA of the CDR3: TGTGCCAGCAGCTTACTAGCGGGAGCTTTGTCGGATACGCAGTATTTT. It translates to CASSLLAGALSDTQYF.

The V and J genes are TRBV7-8 and TRBJ2-7; D not resolved. Germline CDR1 reads SGHVS; CDR2 reads FQNEAQ. The length of the CDR3 is 12 residues. The germline V and J ends were trimmed by 4 bases and 2 bases, with 6 bases remaining between them. Here the CDR3 reads CASSSAPYEQYF. In DNA, the CDR3 is TGTGCCAGCAGCTCCGCCCCCTACGAGCAGTACTTC.

This clonotype is a singleton in its sample. The V and J genes are TRBV30 and TRBJ1-6; TRBD1 is a possible D gene (6 bases). This CDR3 contains 17 residues. CDR1 GTSNPN and CDR2 SVGIG come from the germline V gene (reference sequence). Trimming stripped 4 bases from V and 3 bases from J, with 19 bases between. CDR3 sequence (DNA): TGTGCCTGGACTTCGGACAGCCCGAGATTCTATAATTCACCCCTCCACTTT. Amino acids: CAWTSDSPRFYNSPLHF.

The gene calls are TRBV12-3 or TRBV12-4 and TRBJ1-1; D possibly corresponds to TRBD1 (5 bases). This CDR3 is built from 14 residues. The ends were cut back, 7 bases at V and 1 base at J, with 13 bases in the middle. The DNA of the CDR3 is TGTGCCAGCAATCACTTACAGGAGAACACTGAAGCTTTCTTT. Protein product: CASNHLQENTEAFF.

This rearrangement joins TRBV6-5 to TRBJ1-2; 7 positions match TRBD1. The length of the CDR3 is 17 residues. The trim removed 4 bases at V and 2 bases at J, leaving 13 bases unmatched. Per germline, CDR1 MNHEY and CDR2 SVGAGI. CDR3 in DNA: TGTGCCAGCAGTTCTCACTTTCGACAGGGCAACAACTATGGCTACACCTTC. Amino acids: CASSSHFRQGNNYGYTF.